This entry lists 26 T cell receptor beta chains sequenced from one sample in a study of cytomegalovirus exposure and HLA in healthy donors. The primer mix had 60 Vbeta and 13 Jbeta primers. Here immunoSEQ multiplex PCR was the method, and the copy in TCRdb shows in-frame clones only, minus some. The data hold around 150,000 clones, with roughly 74% observed a single time. Specimen: PBMCs. Receptors originate from a male donor in good health and CMV-seronegative.

The chain joins TRBV5-1 to TRBJ2-7, with 9 nucleotides matching TRBD2. Germline V gene lookup returns CDR1 SGHRS and CDR2 YFSETQ. The CDR3 contains 14 residues. The J segment lost 3 bases and the V segment lost 4 bases, leaving 5 bases of the junction unmatched. The CDR3 loop reads CASSVQRGDYEQYF. CDR3 nucleotide sequence: TGCGCCAGCAGCGTACAGCGGGGGGACTACGAGCAGTACTTC.

In DNA form, the CDR3 reads TGTGCCAGCAGCCCCCAACAGGGGGCGATTTACGAGCAGTACTTC. This sequence encodes CASSPQQGAIYEQYF. This sequence joins TRBV9 and TRBJ2-7, with 9 bases that match TRBD1. The germline CDR1 and CDR2 sequences are SGDLS and YYNGEE. Trimming removed 4 bases from V and 4 bases from J; junction bases left unmatched: 9. This CDR3 has 15 amino acids.

The chain couples TRBV7-6 to TRBJ2-5; 8 bases align to TRBD2. The CDR3 sequence is 17 residues long. V lost 1 base and J lost 0; bases outside the gene matches: 7. The germline CDR1 and CDR2 sequences are SGHVS and FNYEAQ. The CDR3 region has the DNA TGTGCCAGCAGCTTAGGGATCCGGCGGGGGGACCAAGAGACCCAGTACTTC. This sequence encodes CASSLGIRRGDQETQYF.

In this sample, this clone turned up a few times. This chain connects TRBV11-2 to TRBJ2-7; D is unresolved. CDR1 and CDR2 from the germline V gene are SGHAT and FQNNGV. The length of the CDR3 is 14 residues. Trimming took 6 bases from V and 2 from J, leaving 14 bases between them. CDR3: CASRPLSDTYEQYF. The CDR3 nucleotides are TGTGCCAGCAGGCCCCTTAGTGATACCTACGAGCAGTACTTC.

This clone was counted a few times. The chain couples TRBV7-9 to TRBJ1-5, with D possibly TRBD1 on 6 matching bases. This CDR3 region has 14 residues. Trimming cost V 8 bases and J 0 bases, with 11 bases left between them. CDR1 is SEHNR and CDR2 is FQNEAQ in the germline V gene (reference sequence). The CDR3 nucleotides read TGTGCCAGCTTGGGGGCAGGTAGCAATCAGCCCCAGCATTTT. Its translation is CASLGAGSNQPQHF. The full variable domain, with the rest looked up from reference TRBV7-9 and TRBJ1-5, is DTGVSQNPRHKITKRGQNVTFRCDPISEHNRLYWYRQTLGQGPEFLTYFQNEAQLEKSRLLSDRFSAERPKGSFSTLEIQRTEQGDSAMYLCASLGAGSNQPQHFGDGTRLSIL.

V is TRBV27 and J is TRBJ1-5; the match to TRBD1 covers 8 bases. Germline CDR1 and CDR2: MNHEY and SMNVEV (reference sequence). The CDR3 has 14 amino acids. Losses at the gene ends were 6 bases for V and 4 bases for J; bases not matched to a gene: 5. This chain's CDR3 is CASRHTGGNQPQHF. For the CDR3, the DNA is TGTGCCAGCAGGCACACAGGGGGGAATCAGCCCCAGCATTTT.

CDR3 sequence (DNA): TGTGCCAGCAGCTTGTATTCCAAGCTTAACACTGAAGCTTTCTTT. Amino acid sequence: CASSLYSKLNTEAFF. V gene TRBV5-5 combines with J gene TRBJ1-1; D is ambiguous. Germline V CDR1 and CDR2: SGHKS, YYEKEE (reference sequence). This CDR3 comprises 15 residues. Deletions cut 1 base from V and 2 bases from J, with 12 bases between.

The gene calls are TRBV6-5 and TRBJ2-7; possible D gene TRBD1, 6 bases. Germline CDR1 reads MNHEY; CDR2 reads SVGAGI. V was trimmed by 6 bases and J by 2 bases, leaving 8 bases between them. The CDR3 loop spans 12 amino acids. CDR3 coding DNA: TGTGCCAGCAGAACAGGGCCCTACGAGCAGTACTTC. Translation: CASRTGPYEQYF.

V and J are TRBV4-2 and TRBJ2-5, with 7 bases that match TRBD1. The last part of the DNA fits TRBJ2-7 better; the J call may be wrong. Germline loops: CDR1 LGHNA, CDR2 YNFKEQ. This CDR3 is 15 amino acids long. CDR3 coding DNA: TGTGCCAGCAGCCAAGAAGGGGACAGCTCCTACGAGCAGTACTTC. This encodes CASSQEGDSSYEQYF.

V usage is TRBV19 and J usage is TRBJ2-7, with 11 bases that match TRBD1. Per the germline V gene, CDR1 is LNHDA and CDR2 is SQIVND (reference sequence). V lost 7 bases and J lost 4; bases outside the gene matches: 6. The CDR3 is 14 residues long. CDR3 residues: CASTAGQGGYEQYF. In DNA, the CDR3 is TGTGCCAGTACCGCGGGACAGGGGGGTTACGAGCAGTACTTC.

The chain recombines TRBV7-3 with TRBJ1-6; TRBD1 matches 7 bases. With V trimmed by 5 bases and J by 5 bases, 3 bases remained unmatched. Germline-derived CDR1 and CDR2 are SGHTA and FQGTGA. The CDR3 has 14 residues. The CDR3 sequence is CASSPQGNNSPLHF. CDR3 DNA: TGTGCCAGCAGCCCACAGGGGAATAATTCACCCCTCCACTTT.

This clone was detected only a few times. This sequence joins TRBV4-1 and TRBJ2-7; no firm D call. The CDR3 loop spans 16 amino acids. Germline assignment: CDR1 MGHRA and CDR2 YSYEKL. V lost 0 bases to trimming and J lost 3 bases, with 15 bases between them. Here the CDR3 DNA reads TGCGCCAGCAGCCAAGATCTCGAACCTGCAGGCTACGAGCAGTACTTC. Amino acids: CASSQDLEPAGYEQYF.

The chain has TRBV28 and TRBJ1-4; possibly TRBD1 for D (5 bases). Trimming took 3 bases from V and 8 from J, leaving 10 bases between them. Germline values: CDR1 MDHEN, CDR2 SYDVKM. This CDR3 region has 13 residues. This CDR3 reads CASSFPGSEKLFF. Written as DNA, the CDR3 is TGTGCCAGCAGTTTCCCAGGGTCGGAAAAACTGTTTTTT.

The genes are TRBV4-3 and TRBJ2-1; D is perhaps TRBD2 (6 bases). CDR1 and CDR2 (germline): LGHNA, YSLEER. The CDR3 covers 15 residues. Trimming left V 0 bases short and J 9 bases short, with 15 bases between. This chain's CDR3 is CASSQDGDSSIEQFF. The CDR3 DNA reads TGCGCCAGCAGCCAAGATGGGGACTCTTCGATTGAGCAGTTCTTC.

This clone was picked up a small number of times. The rearrangement joins TRBV28 to TRBJ2-5; 8 bases are a match to TRBD1. The junction had 7 bases not matched to a gene; V was cut back by 5 bases and J by 2 bases. Looked up from germline, CDR1 is MDHEN and CDR2 is SYDVKM. The CDR3 loop spans 15 amino acids. In DNA, the CDR3 is TGTGCCAGCAGTGGCTCCGGGACAGGACAAGAGACCCAGTACTTC. The encoded protein is CASSGSGTGQETQYF. Full variable domain (rest looked up from reference TRBV28 and TRBJ2-5): DVKVTQSSRYLVKRTGEKVFLECVQDMDHENMFWYRQDPGLGLRLIYFSYDVKMKEKGDIPEGYSVSREKKERFSLILESASTNQTSMYLCASSGSGTGQETQYFGPGTRLLVL.

This clone was detected once. The genes are TRBV7-9 and TRBJ1-1, with 9 bases identical to TRBD1. Germline CDR1 reads SEHNR; CDR2 reads FQNEAQ (reference sequence). This CDR3 is 13 amino acids long. V shed 3 bases, J shed 4 bases, and the junction held 0 bases outside the gene matches. CDR3 sequence reads: CASSLDRGTEAFF. As DNA, the CDR3 is TGTGCCAGCAGCTTGGACAGGGGCACTGAAGCTTTCTTT.

This chain joins TRBV18 and TRBJ1-5, with D unresolved. The CDR3 consists of 15 residues. Trimming left V 3 bases short and J 0 bases short, with 9 bases between. From germline, CDR1 is KGHSH and CDR2 LQKENI. The CDR3 region is CASSPSADSNQPQHF. The CDR3, as DNA: TGTGCCAGCTCACCGTCGGCGGATAGCAATCAGCCCCAGCATTTT. The full variable domain, completed using reference TRBV18 and TRBJ1-5, is NAGVMQNPRHLVRRRGQEARLRCSPMKGHSHVYWYRQLPEEGLKFMVYLQKENIIDESGMPKERFSAEFPKEGPSILRIQQVVRGDSAAYFCASSPSADSNQPQHFGDGTRLSIL.

Only a few counts were recorded for this clone. In DNA form, the CDR3 reads TGTGCCAGCAGCTTACAGGGGTTATACGAGCAGTACTTC. Translating it yields CASSLQGLYEQYF. The chain combines TRBV5-6 with TRBJ2-7; TRBD1 matches 7 bases. The CDR3 has 13 residues. Germline values: CDR1 SGHDT, CDR2 YYEEEE. The junction had 3 bases not matched to a gene; V was cut back by 2 bases and J by 4 bases.

This clone was counted between two and nine times. One junction end does not reproduce the germline sequence, and a read error may be involved. The chain uses TRBV5-1 and TRBJ1-2; TRBD1 matches 7 bases. Germline CDR1 SGHRS, CDR2 YFSETQ. The CDR3 has 14 residues. The CDR3 region has the DNA TGCGCCAGCGGCTTCCAGGGGGGCCACTATGGCTACACCTTC. Translating gives CASGFQGGHYGYTF.

Only a few counts were recorded for this clone. The J gene is TRBJ2-2, the V gene TRBV28; 12 bases map to TRBD2. The CDR3 has 16 amino acids. Germline CDR1 MDHEN, CDR2 SYDVKM. Trimming at V came to 6 bases and at J to 3 bases, leaving 5 bases not matched to a gene. The CDR3 bases are TGTGCCAGCAGGGTGCTAGCGGGAGGGGACACCGGGGAGCTGTTTTTT. Its translation is CASRVLAGGDTGELFF. Together with reference TRBV28 and TRBJ2-2, the CDR3 gives the full variable domain: DVKVTQSSRYLVKRTGEKVFLECVQDMDHENMFWYRQDPGLGLRLIYFSYDVKMKEKGDIPEGYSVSREKKERFSLILESASTNQTSMYLCASRVLAGGDTGELFFGEGSRLTVL.

This clone was seen just once. The chain employs TRBV19 and TRBJ2-1, with TRBD2 matching 8 bases. Per the germline V gene, CDR1 is LNHDA and CDR2 is SQIVND (reference sequence). Trimming removed 4 bases from V and 2 bases from J; junction bases left unmatched: 1. This CDR3 is built from 14 residues. CDR3 protein: CASSNGGAYNEQFF. CDR3 nucleotide sequence: TGTGCCAGTAGTAACGGGGGGGCCTACAATGAGCAGTTCTTC.

This clone was seen once. The V and J genes are TRBV7-9 and TRBJ2-7, with 12 bases aligning to TRBD2. The CDR3 runs to 16 residues. Germline V gene sequence: CDR1 SEHNR, CDR2 FQNEAQ (reference sequence). Trimming took 8 bases from V and 0 from J; bases not matched to a gene: 8. The CDR3 DNA follows: TGTGCCAGCGCGGGACTAGCGGGCAAGAGCTCCTACGAGCAGTACTTC. Translating it yields CASAGLAGKSSYEQYF.

The V gene is TRBV5-1, the J gene TRBJ2-7; 14 bases agree with TRBD2. The CDR3 is made up of 16 amino acids. The trim removed 3 bases at V and 4 bases at J, leaving 6 bases unmatched. Germline loops: CDR1 SGHRS, CDR2 YFSETQ. DNA for the CDR3: TGCGCCAGCAGCTCGGGACTAGCGGGAGTATCTTACGAGCAGTACTTC. Translated: CASSSGLAGVSYEQYF. Full variable domain (rest looked up from reference TRBV5-1 and TRBJ2-7): KAGVTQTPRYLIKTRGQQVTLSCSPISGHRSVSWYQQTPGQGLQFLFEYFSETQRNKGNFPGRFSGRQFSNSRSEMNVSTLELGDSALYLCASSSGLAGVSYEQYFGPGTRLTVT.

The chain uses TRBV6-5 and TRBJ2-3; 8 bases match TRBD2. The CDR3 spans 15 residues. From germline, CDR1 is MNHEY and CDR2 SVGAGI. Losses at the gene ends were 1 base for V and 2 bases for J; bases not matched to a gene: 2. CDR3 nucleotide sequence: TGTGCCAGCAGTTACTTAGCGGGGAACACAGATACGCAGTATTTT. This translates into CASSYLAGNTDTQYF.

This chain uses TRBV9 with TRBJ2-7, with 9 bases fitting TRBD2. CDR1 SGDLS and CDR2 YYNGEE come from the germline V gene. The V gene end was trimmed by 3 bases and the J gene end by 4 bases; junction bases not matched to a gene: 11. This CDR3 is 16 amino acids long. CDR3 amino acids: CASSALSGGGFYEQYF. CDR3 in DNA: TGTGCCAGCAGCGCCCTTAGCGGGGGCGGTTTTTACGAGCAGTACTTC.

This sequence joins TRBV11-2 and TRBJ1-5, with 9 bases that match TRBD1. V dropped 2 bases and J dropped 7; count of bases not matched to a gene: 6. Germline V gene lookup returns CDR1 SGHAT and CDR2 FQNNGV. The CDR3 is 15 residues long. This chain's CDR3 is CASSLTGTGQQPQHF. CDR3 coding DNA: TGTGCCAGCAGCTTAACAGGGACAGGGCAACAGCCCCAGCATTTT.